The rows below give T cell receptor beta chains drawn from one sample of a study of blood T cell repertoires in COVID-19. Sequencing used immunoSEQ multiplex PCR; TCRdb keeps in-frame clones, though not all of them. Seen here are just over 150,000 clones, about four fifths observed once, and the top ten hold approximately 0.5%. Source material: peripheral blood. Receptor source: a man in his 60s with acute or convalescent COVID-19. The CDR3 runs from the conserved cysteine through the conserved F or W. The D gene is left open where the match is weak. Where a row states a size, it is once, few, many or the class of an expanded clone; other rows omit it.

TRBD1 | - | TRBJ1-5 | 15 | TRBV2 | TGTGCCAGCAGGGATACAGGGGGCCTCAATCAGCCCCAGCATTTT | CASRDTGGLNQPQHF
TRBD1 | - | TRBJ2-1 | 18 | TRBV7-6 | TGTGCCAGCAGCCCCCGTTTACCCGGACAGGGGGGATACAATGAGCAGTTCTTC | CASSPRLPGQGGYNEQFF
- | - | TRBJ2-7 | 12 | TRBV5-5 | TGTGCCAGCAGCTTGCAGGGCTACGAGCAGTACTTC | CASSLQGYEQYF
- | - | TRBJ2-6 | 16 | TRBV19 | TGTGCCAGTAGTAACAGGGCCACCTCTGGGGCCAACGTCCTGACTTTC | CASSNRATSGANVLTF
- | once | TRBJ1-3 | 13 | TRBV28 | TGTGCCAGCACCGCGGGGGCTGGAAACACCATATATTTT | CASTAGAGNTIYF
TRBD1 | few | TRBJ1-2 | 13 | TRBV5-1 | TGCGCCAGCAGCACCGGACAGGCCTATGGCTACACCTTC | CASSTGQAYGYTF
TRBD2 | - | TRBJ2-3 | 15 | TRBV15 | TGTGCCACCGCTAGCGGGGGGAGGAGGACAGATACGCAGTATTTT | CATASGGRRTDTQYF
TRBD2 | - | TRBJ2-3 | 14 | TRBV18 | TGTGCCAGCTCACCGGTCCTAGCGGCAGATACGCAGTATTTT | CASSPVLAADTQYF
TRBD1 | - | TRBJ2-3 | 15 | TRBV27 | TGTGCCAGCAGTGTGGGACAGGGCTCGGGAGATACGCAGTATTTT | CASSVGQGSGDTQYF
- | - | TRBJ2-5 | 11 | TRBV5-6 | TGTGCCAGCAGCTTGTATGAGACCCAGTACTTC | CASSLYETQYF
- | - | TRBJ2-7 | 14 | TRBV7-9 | TGTGCCAGCAGCTTAAGCGGATCTACCTACGAGCAGTACTTC | CASSLSGSTYEQYF
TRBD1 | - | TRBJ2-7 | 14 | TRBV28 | TGTGCCAGCAGCACCGGGACAGGGGCCCTCCTTAGGTACTTC | CASSTGTGALLRYF
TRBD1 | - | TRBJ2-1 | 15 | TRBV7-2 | TGTGCCAGCAGCCCTGGGACAGGAGCCTACTATGAGCAGTTCTTC | CASSPGTGAYYEQFF
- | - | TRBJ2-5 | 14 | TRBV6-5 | TGTGCCAGCAGTTACAGCGCGACTCAAGAGACCCAGTACTTC | CASSYSATQETQYF
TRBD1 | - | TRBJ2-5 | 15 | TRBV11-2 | TGTGCCAGCAGCTCCACGACAGGGGTTCAAGAGACCCAGTACTTC | CASSSTTGVQETQYF
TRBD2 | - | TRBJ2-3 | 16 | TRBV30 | TGTGCCTGGAGTCCCGGGACTAGCGCGGGGACAGATACGCAGTATTTT | CAWSPGTSAGTDTQYF
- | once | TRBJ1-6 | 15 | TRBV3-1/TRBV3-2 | TGTGCCAGCAGCCAAAGACAGGACCTAAATTCACCCCTCCACTTT | CASSQRQDLNSPLHF
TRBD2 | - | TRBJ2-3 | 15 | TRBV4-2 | TGTGCCAGCAGCCAAGTGACCGGGAGGGCGGATACGCAGTATTTT | CASSQVTGRADTQYF
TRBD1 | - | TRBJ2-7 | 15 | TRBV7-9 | TGTGCCAGCAGCTTAGCTAAGGGGACAGGGTCCGAGCAGTACTTC | CASSLAKGTGSEQYF
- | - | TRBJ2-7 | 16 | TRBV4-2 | TGTGCCAGCAGCCAAAAAGAGGCAGGGCTGGGCCACGAGCAGTACTTC | CASSQKEAGLGHEQYF
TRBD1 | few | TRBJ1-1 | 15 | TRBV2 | TGTGCCAGCAGCCCCCGGACAGGGGGGTACACTGAAGCTTTCTTT | CASSPRTGGYTEAFF
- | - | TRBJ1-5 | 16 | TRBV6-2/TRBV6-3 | TGTGCCAGCAGTACGGACACTGGGTATAGCAATCAGCCCCAGCATTTT | CASSTDTGYSNQPQHF
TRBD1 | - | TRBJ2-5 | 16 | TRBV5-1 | TGCGCCAGCAGCGTAACACCGGGACAGGGTCAAGAGACCCAGTACTTC | CASSVTPGQGQETQYF
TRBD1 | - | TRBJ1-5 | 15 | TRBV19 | TGTGCCAGTAAGGGGGCCCTAATGAGCAATCAGCCCCAGCATTTT | CASKGALMSNQPQHF
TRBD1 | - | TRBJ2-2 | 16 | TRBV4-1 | TGCGCCAGCAGCCAAGGTTGGACAGGGGCCACCGGGGAGCTGTTTTTT | CASSQGWTGATGELFF
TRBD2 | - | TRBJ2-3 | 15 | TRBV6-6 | TGTGCCAGCAGTCGAACTAGCGGGAGCACAGATACGCAGTATTTT | CASSRTSGSTDTQYF
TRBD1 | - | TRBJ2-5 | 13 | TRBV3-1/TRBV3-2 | TGTGCCAGCAGCCACGGGACAGGAGAGACCCAGTACTTC | CASSHGTGETQYF
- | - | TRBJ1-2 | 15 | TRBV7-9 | TGTGCCAGCAGCTTAGAATCAGGGGTCTACTATGGCTACACCTTC | CASSLESGVYYGYTF
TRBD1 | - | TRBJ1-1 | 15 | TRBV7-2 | TGTGCCAGCAGGACAGGGTCAGGGGGTAACACTGAAGCTTTCTTT | CASRTGSGGNTEAFF
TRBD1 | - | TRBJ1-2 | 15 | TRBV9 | TGTGCCAGCAGCGATGGACAGGGGGGGAACTATGGCTACACCTTC | CASSDGQGGNYGYTF
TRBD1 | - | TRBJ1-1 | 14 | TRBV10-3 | TGTGCCATCAGTGTAAGGGGGCTCGACACTGAAGCTTTCTTT | CAISVRGLDTEAFF
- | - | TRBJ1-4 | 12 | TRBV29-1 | TGCAGCGCAGAAATCACAAATGAAAAACTGTTTTTT | CSAEITNEKLFF
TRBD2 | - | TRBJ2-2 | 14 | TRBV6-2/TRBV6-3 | TGTGCCAGCAGTTACGGGAGGGCCACCGGGGAGCTGTTTTTT | CASSYGRATGELFF
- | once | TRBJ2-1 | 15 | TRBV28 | TGTGCCAGCAGTAGGACTTTGGGCTCCTACAATGAGCAGTTCTTC | CASSRTLGSYNEQFF
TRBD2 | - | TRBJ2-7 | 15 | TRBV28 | TGTGCCAGCAATTCCGGGACTAGCGGTTCCTACGAGCAGTACTTC | CASNSGTSGSYEQYF
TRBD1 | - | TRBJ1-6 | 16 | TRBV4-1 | TGCGCCAGCAGCCAAGATACGACAGGGGGCAATTCACCCCTCCACTTT | CASSQDTTGGNSPLHF
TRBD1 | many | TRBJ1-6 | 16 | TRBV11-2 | TGTGCCAGCAGCTTAGAGGCAGGGGGCTCAAATTCACCCCTCCACTTT | CASSLEAGGSNSPLHF
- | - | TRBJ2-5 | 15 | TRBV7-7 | TGTGCTAGCAGCCCCCGTCAATCGGGCCTGGAGGCCCAGTACTTC | CASSPRQSGLEAQYF
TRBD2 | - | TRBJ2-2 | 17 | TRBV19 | TGTGCCAGTAGTATCCGTACTAGCGGGAGGAACACCGGGGAGCTGTTTTTT | CASSIRTSGRNTGELFF
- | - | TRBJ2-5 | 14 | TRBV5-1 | TGCGCCAGCAGCCTTTCCGGGTCGCAAGAGACCCAGTACTTC | CASSLSGSQETQYF
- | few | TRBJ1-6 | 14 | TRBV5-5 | TGTGCCAGCCAACAACGGACAGAGAATTCACCCCTCCACTTT | CASQQRTENSPLHF
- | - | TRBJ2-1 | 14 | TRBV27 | TGTGCCAGCAGTTCCTGGGAGGCGGGGCGGCACCAGTTCTTC | CASSSWEAGRHQFF
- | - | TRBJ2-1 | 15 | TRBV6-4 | TGTGCCAGCAGTGACTCGGGGGCAGGGAGTAATGAGCAGTTCTTC | CASSDSGAGSNEQFF
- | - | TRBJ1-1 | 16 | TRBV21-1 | TGTGCCAGCAGCGTTCGACTACAGGGGGTGAACACTGAAGCTTTCTTT | CASSVRLQGVNTEAFF
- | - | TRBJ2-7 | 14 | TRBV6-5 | TGTGCCAGCAGCCGGGGAGGGGGGTCCTACGAGCAGTACTTC | CASSRGGGSYEQYF
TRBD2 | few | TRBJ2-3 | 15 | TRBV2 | TGTGCCAGCAGTCGGACTAGCGGGGAAACAGATACGCAGTATTTT | CASSRTSGETDTQYF
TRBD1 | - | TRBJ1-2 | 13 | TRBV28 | TGTGCCAGCAGTTTGGGACAGGCCTATGGCTACACCTTC | CASSLGQAYGYTF
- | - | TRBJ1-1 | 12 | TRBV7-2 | TGTGCCAGCAGCTTAGACAGGCGTGAAGCTTTCTTT | CASSLDRREAFF
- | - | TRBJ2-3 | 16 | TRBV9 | TGTGCCAGCAGCGTAATGGACAGTGGACTCACAGATACGCAGTATTTT | CASSVMDSGLTDTQYF
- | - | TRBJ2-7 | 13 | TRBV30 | TGTGCCTGGAGTGAGGGGACAAGCTACGAGCAGTACTTC | CAWSEGTSYEQYF
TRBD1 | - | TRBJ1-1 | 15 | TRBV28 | TGTGCCAGCAGTACAGGGGGAGTAGAAGGCACTGAAGCTTTCTTT | CASSTGGVEGTEAFF
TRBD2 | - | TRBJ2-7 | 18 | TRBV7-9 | TGTGCCAGCAGCCCCCGGACTGAAACTAGCGGGTATTCCTACGAGCAGTACTTC | CASSPRTETSGYSYEQYF